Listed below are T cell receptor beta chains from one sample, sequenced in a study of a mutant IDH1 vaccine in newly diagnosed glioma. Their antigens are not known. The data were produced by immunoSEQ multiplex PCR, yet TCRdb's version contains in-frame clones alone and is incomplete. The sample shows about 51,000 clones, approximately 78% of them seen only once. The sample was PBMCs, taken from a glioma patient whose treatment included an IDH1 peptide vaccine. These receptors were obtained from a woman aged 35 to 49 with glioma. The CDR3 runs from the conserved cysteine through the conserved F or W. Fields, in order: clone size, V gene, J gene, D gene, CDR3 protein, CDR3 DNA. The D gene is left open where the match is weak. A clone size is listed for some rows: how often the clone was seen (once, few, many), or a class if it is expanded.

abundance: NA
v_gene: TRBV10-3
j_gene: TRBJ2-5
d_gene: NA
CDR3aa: CAISAKETQYF
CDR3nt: TGTGCCATCAGTGCGAAGGAGACCCAGTACTTC

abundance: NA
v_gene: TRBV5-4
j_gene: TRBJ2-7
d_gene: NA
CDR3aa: CASSPEAGLYEQYF
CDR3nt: TGTGCCAGCAGCCCGGAGGCGGGCCTATACGAGCAGTACTTC

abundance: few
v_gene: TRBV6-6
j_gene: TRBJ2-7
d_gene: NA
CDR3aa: CASSYKGDEQYF
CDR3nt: TGTGCCAGCAGTTACAAAGGGGACGAGCAGTACTTC

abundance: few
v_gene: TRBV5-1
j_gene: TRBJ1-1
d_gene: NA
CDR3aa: CASKERWVDTEAFF
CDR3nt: TGCGCCAGCAAGGAAAGGTGGGTTGACACTGAAGCTTTCTTT

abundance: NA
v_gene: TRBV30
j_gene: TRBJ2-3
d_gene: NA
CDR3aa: CAWSRDTSTDTQYF
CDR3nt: TGTGCCTGGAGTCGAGACACTAGCACAGATACGCAGTATTTT

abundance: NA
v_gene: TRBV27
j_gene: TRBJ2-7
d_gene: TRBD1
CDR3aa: CASSATWDSSYEQYF
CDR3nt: TGTGCCAGCAGTGCGACTTGGGACAGCTCCTACGAGCAGTACTTC

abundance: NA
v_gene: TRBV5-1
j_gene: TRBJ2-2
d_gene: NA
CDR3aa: CASSLGGADTGELFF
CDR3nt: TGCGCCAGCAGCTTGGGGGGGGCGGATACCGGGGAGCTGTTTTTT

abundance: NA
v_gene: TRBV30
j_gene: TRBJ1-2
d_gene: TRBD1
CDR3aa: CAWSSGTANYGYTF
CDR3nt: TGTGCCTGGAGTTCGGGGACAGCTAACTATGGCTACACCTTC

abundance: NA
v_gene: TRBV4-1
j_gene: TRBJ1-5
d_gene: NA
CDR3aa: CASSQDGVLQHF
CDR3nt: TGCGCCAGCAGCCAGGATGGGGTACTCCAGCATTTT

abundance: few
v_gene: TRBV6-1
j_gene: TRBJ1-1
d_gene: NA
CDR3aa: CATGRMNTEAFF
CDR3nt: TGTGCCACCGGACGGATGAACACTGAAGCTTTCTTT

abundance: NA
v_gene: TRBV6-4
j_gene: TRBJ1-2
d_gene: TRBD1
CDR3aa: CASSDSVGTGGDYGYTF
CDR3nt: TGTGCCAGCAGTGACTCCGTCGGGACAGGGGGCGATTATGGCTACACCTTC

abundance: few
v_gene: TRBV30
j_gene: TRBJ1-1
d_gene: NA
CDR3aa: CAWSSFGGDEAFF
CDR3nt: TGTGCCTGGAGTTCCTTCGGGGGTGATGAAGCTTTCTTT

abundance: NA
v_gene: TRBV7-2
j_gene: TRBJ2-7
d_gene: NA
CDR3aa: CASSDRYEQYF
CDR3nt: TGTGCCAGCAGCGACCGCTACGAGCAGTACTTC

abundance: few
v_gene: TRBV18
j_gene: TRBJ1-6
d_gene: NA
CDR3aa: CASSPRQTLNSPLHF
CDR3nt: TGTGCCAGCTCACCCCGCCAGACTCTTAATTCACCCCTCCACTTT

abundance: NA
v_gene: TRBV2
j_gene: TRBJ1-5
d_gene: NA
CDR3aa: CASRAAGTADSNQPQHF
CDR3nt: TGTGCCAGCAGGGCTGCGGGAACGGCGGACAGCAATCAGCCCCAGCATTTT

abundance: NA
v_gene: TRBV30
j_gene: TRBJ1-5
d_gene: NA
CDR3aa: CAWSVLRGGNQPQHF
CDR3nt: TGTGCCTGGAGTGTTCTGAGGGGAGGCAATCAGCCCCAGCATTTT

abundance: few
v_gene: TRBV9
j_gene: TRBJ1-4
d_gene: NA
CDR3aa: CASSVVAGLNEKLFF
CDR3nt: TGTGCCAGCAGCGTAGTGGCGGGGCTGAATGAAAAACTGTTTTTT

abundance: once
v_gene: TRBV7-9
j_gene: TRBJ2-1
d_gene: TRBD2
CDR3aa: CASSLPPRIAGGRQKQFF
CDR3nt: TGTGCCAGCAGCTTACCCCCGAGAATTGCGGGGGGGAGACAGAAGCAGTTCTTC

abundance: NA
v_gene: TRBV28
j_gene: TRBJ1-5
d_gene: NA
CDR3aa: CASSLSRWGRGNQPQHF
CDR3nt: TGTGCCAGCAGTTTATCTCGATGGGGACGGGGCAATCAGCCCCAGCATTTT

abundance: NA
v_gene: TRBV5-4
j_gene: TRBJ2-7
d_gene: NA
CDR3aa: CASSIDRFPSYEQYF
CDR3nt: TGTGCCAGCAGCATTGACAGGTTCCCCTCCTACGAGCAGTACTTC

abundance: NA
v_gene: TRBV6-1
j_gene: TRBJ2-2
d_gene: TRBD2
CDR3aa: CASSEWGRALDTGELFF
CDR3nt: TGTGCCAGCAGTGAATGGGGGAGGGCCTTGGACACCGGGGAGCTGTTTTTT

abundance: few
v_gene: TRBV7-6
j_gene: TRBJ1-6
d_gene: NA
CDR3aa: CASSLGGGSPLHF
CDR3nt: TGTGCCAGCAGCTTAGGGGGGGGTTCACCCCTCCACTTT

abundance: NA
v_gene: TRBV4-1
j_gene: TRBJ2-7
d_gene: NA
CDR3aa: CASSQDPPYEQYF
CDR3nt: TGCGCCAGCAGCCAAGATCCCCCCTACGAGCAGTACTTC

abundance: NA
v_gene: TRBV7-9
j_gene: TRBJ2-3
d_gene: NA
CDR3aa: CASSQRGTGLPTDTQYF
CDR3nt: TGTGCCAGCAGCCAACGTGGGACGGGGCTGCCCACAGATACGCAGTATTTT

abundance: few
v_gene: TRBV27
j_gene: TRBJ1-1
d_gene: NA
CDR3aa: CASSRREEAEAFF
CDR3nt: TGTGCCAGCAGCCGACGTGAGGAGGCCGAAGCTTTCTTT

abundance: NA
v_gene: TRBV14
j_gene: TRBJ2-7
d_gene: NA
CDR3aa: CASSQVWQAYEQYF
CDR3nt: TGTGCCAGCAGCCAAGTGTGGCAGGCCTACGAGCAGTACTTC

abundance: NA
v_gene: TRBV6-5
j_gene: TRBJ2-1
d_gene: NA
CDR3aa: CASSYGPRGYNEQFF
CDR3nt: TGTGCCAGCAGTTATGGGCCAAGGGGGTACAATGAGCAGTTCTTC

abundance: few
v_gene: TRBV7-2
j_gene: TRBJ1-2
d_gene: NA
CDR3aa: CASSGQNPRDGYTF
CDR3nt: TGTGCCAGCAGCGGGCAGAACCCACGGGACGGCTACACCTTC

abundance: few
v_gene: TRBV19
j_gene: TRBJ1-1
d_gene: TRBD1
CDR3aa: CASSIQGANTEAFF
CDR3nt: TGTGCCAGTAGTATTCAGGGGGCGAACACTGAAGCTTTCTTT

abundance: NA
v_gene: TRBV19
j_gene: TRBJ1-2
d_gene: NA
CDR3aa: CASTTSPRVNYGYTF
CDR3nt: TGTGCCAGTACCACCTCCCCCCGCGTCAACTATGGCTACACCTTC

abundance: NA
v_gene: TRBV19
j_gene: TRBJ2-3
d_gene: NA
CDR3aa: CASSSLFSTDTQYF
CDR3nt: TGTGCCAGTAGTTCCCTATTCTCCACAGATACGCAGTATTTT

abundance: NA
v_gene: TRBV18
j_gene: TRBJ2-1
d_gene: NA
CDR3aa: CASSPPGALYNEQFF
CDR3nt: TGTGCCAGCTCACCGCCAGGGGCGTTATACAATGAGCAGTTCTTC

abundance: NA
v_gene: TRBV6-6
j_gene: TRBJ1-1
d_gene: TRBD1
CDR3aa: CASRPPGQGGTEAFF
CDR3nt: TGTGCCAGCAGACCTCCGGGACAGGGAGGAACTGAAGCTTTCTTT

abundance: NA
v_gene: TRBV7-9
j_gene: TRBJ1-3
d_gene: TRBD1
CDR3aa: CASSFLVEGAGTIYF
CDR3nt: TGTGCCAGCAGCTTCCTCGTGGAGGGGGCCGGCACCATATATTTT

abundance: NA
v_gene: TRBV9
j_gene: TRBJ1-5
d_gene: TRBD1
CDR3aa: CASYRGGDQPQHF
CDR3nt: TGTGCCAGCTACAGGGGAGGAGATCAGCCCCAGCATTTT

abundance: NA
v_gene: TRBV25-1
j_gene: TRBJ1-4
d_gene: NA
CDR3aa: CASNSGQPEKLFF
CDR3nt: TGTGCCAGCAACAGTGGGCAGCCCGAAAAACTGTTTTTT

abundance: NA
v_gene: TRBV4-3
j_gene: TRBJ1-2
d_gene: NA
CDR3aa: CASSRRGGYTF
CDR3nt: TGCGCCAGCAGTCGCAGGGGCGGCTACACCTTC

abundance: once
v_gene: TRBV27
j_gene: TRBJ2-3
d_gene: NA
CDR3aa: CASFSGTDTQYF
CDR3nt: TGTGCCAGCTTTTCAGGGACAGATACGCAGTATTTT

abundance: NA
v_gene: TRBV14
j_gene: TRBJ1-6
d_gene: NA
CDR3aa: CASSQARTPYSPLHF
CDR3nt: TGTGCCAGCAGCCAAGCCCGGACACCTTATTCACCCCTCCACTTT

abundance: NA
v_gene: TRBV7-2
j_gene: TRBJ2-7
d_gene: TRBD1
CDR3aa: CASSLLGQGPYEQYF
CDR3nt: TGTGCCAGCAGCTTACTAGGACAGGGTCCCTACGAGCAGTACTTC

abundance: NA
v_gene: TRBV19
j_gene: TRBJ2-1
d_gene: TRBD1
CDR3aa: CASSIGQGFDEQFF
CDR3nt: TGTGCCAGTAGTATAGGACAGGGATTCGATGAGCAGTTCTTC

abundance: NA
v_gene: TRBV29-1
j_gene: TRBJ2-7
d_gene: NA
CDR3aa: CSALDTVQYF
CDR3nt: TGCAGCGCTCTAGATACTGTGCAGTACTTC

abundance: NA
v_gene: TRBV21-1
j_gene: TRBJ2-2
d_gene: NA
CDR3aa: CASSMNLGPRKVNTGELFF
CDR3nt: TGTGCCAGCAGCATGAACTTGGGCCCGAGAAAGGTGAACACCGGGGAGCTGTTTTTT

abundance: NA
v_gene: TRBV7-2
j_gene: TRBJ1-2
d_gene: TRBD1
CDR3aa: CASSLAPGGIHGYTF
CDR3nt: TGTGCCAGCAGCTTAGCCCCAGGGGGCATCCATGGCTACACCTTC

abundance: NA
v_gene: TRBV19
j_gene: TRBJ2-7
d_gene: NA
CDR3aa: CASSTMGSREQYF
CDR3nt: TGTGCCAGTAGTACCATGGGGTCAAGAGAGCAGTACTTC